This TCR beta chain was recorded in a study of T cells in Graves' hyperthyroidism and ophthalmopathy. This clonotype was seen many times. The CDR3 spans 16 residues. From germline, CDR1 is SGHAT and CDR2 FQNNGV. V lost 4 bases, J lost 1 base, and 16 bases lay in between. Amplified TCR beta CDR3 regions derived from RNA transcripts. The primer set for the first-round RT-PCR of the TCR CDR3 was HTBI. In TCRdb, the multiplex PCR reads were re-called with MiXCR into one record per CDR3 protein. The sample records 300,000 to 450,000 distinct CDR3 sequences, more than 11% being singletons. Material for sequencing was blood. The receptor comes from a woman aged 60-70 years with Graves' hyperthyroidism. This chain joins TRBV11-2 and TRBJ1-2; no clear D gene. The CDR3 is CASSSPKTQINYGYTF. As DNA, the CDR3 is TGTGCCAGCAGCTCCCCCAAAACCCAGATTAACTATGGCTACACCTTC.